Below, one T cell receptor beta chain is given with its context. The CDR3 runs 15 residues. The junction had 4 bases not matched to a gene; V was cut back by 2 bases and J by 3 bases. Germline values: CDR1 MNHEY, CDR2 SMNVEV (reference sequence). The sample comes from a study of blood T cell repertoires in COVID-19. For the study at large: Samples came from the United States, Italy and Spain, spanning acute and convalescent COVID-19. Nucleic acid was either cDNA or gDNA, and it came from T cells, B-cell-depleted T cells, or PBMCs.

Under the authors' procedure: Estimates of nucleated cell counts were drawn from the amplification of reference gene primers. The method was immunoSEQ multiplex PCR; TCRdb's version includes in-frame clones alone and lacks a portion of them. V, J and clone size are taken as reported in that table, and D and trimming were inferred from the DNA itself. The data hold under 200,000 clones, with around 84% observed a single time. Followed longitudinally, the Seattle patients had been enrolled during active infection. The chain links TRBV27 to TRBJ2-7; 10 bases match TRBD1. The sample taken for sequencing was peripheral blood. The sequence was collected from a woman of 80 years or more with COVID-19, enrolled during active disease. In nucleotides, the CDR3 is TGTGCCAGCAGTTTAAGCGGGACAGGGGTCTACGAGCAGTACTTC. Its translation: CASSLSGTGVYEQYF.